Here is one TCR beta chain with its context. Antigen unknown. The ends were cut back, 5 bases at V and 2 bases at J, with 16 bases in the middle. Per the germline V gene, CDR1 is KGHSH and CDR2 is LQKENI. The CDR3 has 15 amino acids. This sample is part of a study of OX40 agonist ivuxolimab in advanced cancers. Study at large: Cancers in dose escalation were hepatocellular, melanoma, renal cell and head and neck. Whole-study findings and limits: Also present in some nonresponders was a low level of normalized T-cell clonal expansion.

Repertoires were generated with immunoSEQ multiplex PCR, while TCRdb's copy carries only in-frame clones and drops some. This table has about 77,000 clones, roughly 80% appearing once. This TCR derives from an adult with an advanced solid tumor such as melanoma, head and neck, liver or kidney cancer. The V gene is TRBV18, the J gene TRBJ2-7; the D is unclear. The input for sequencing was CD4+ or CD8+ T cells sorted from blood, taken in a trial of the OX40 agonist ivuxolimab. The CDR3 DNA reads TGTGCCAGCTCAAACTCCGATTCGAAAGCCTACGAGCAGTACTTC. This codes for CASSNSDSKAYEQYF. Looking up the rest from reference TRBV18 and TRBJ2-7 gives the full variable domain: NAGVMQNPRHLVRRRGQEARLRCSPMKGHSHVYWYRQLPEEGLKFMVYLQKENIIDESGMPKERFSAEFPKEGPSILRIQQVVRGDSAAYFCASSNSDSKAYEQYFGPGTRLTVT.